The 32 T cell receptor beta chains below all came from one sample that was sequenced in a study of blood T cell repertoires in COVID-19. This table comes from immunoSEQ multiplex PCR, and its TCRdb copy is limited to in-frame clones, with some not included. The sample holds 120,000 to 150,000 clones, 79% seen once. What was sequenced was peripheral blood. All receptors come from a man aged 60 to 75 with acute or convalescent COVID-19.

This clone was recorded once. The chain uses TRBV20-1 and TRBJ2-2; weak D call: TRBD2 (7 bases). The ends were cut back, 3 bases at V and 0 bases at J, with 14 bases in the middle. The CDR3 has 16 residues. Germline V gene sequence: CDR1 DFQATT, CDR2 SNEGSKA (reference sequence). CDR3 residues: CSASGGLAANTGELFF. CDR3 sequence (DNA): TGCAGTGCTAGTGGGGGGCTAGCGGCGAACACCGGGGAGCTGTTTTTT.

This chain connects TRBV9 to TRBJ2-7; D is unresolved. V lost 4 bases and J 2 bases, leaving 13 bases between the germline ends. This CDR3 comprises 14 residues. The germline CDR1 and CDR2 sequences are SGDLS and YYNGEE. CDR3 sequence: CASSLSVLPYEQYF. CDR3 nucleotides: TGTGCCAGCAGCCTTTCTGTCCTCCCCTACGAGCAGTACTTC.

The chain recombines TRBV30 with TRBJ1-1; no firm D call. This CDR3 has 13 amino acids. Germline CDR1 GTSNPN, CDR2 SVGIG (reference sequence). V dropped 1 base and J dropped 7 bases, with 13 bases sitting between them. CDR3 sequence (DNA): TGTGCCTGGAGTGAGCAGCTAGCCCATGAAGCTTTCTTT. Protein sequence: CAWSEQLAHEAFF. Combining the CDR3 with reference TRBV30 and TRBJ1-1 gives the whole variable domain SQTIHQWPATLVQPVGSPLSLECTVEGTSNPNLYWYRQAAGRGLQLLFYSVGIGQISSEVPQNLSASRPQDRQFILSSKKLLLSDSGFYLCAWSEQLAHEAFFGQGTRLTVV.

CDR3 region: CASSWTGLNYGYTF. CDR3 sequence (DNA): TGTGCCAGCAGCTGGACAGGCCTAAACTATGGCTACACCTTC. The gene calls are TRBV5-4 and TRBJ1-2, with 7 positions matching TRBD1. V dropped 3 bases and J dropped 2; count of bases not matched to a gene: 4. Germline V lookup: CDR1 SGHNT, CDR2 YYREEE (reference sequence). This CDR3 contains 14 residues. Together with reference TRBV5-4 and TRBJ1-2, the CDR3 gives the full variable domain: ETGVTQSPTHLIKTRGQQVTLRCSSQSGHNTVSWYQQALGQGPQFIFQYYREEENGRGNFPPRFSGLQFPNYSSELNVNALELDDSALYLCASSWTGLNYGYTFGSGTRLTVV.

The V and J genes are TRBV5-1 and TRBJ2-3; D may be TRBD1 (6 bases). The V end was cut by 4 bases, the J end by 3 bases, with 18 bases between. This CDR3 is built from 16 residues. The germline gives CDR1 SGHRS, CDR2 YFSETQ. The CDR3 nucleotides are TGCGCCAGCAGCCCCGGTGGTGCGAGGGGGACAGATACGCAGTATTTT. Translated: CASSPGGARGTDTQYF.

The J gene is TRBJ2-7, the V gene TRBV27; 7 bases map to TRBD2. The CDR3 totals 14 residues. The germline V gene encodes CDR1 MNHEY and CDR2 SMNVEV (reference sequence). V shed 4 bases and J 2 bases; nucleotides not matched to a gene: 5. CDR3 residues: CASSWGRVPYEQYF. For the CDR3, the DNA is TGTGCCAGCAGTTGGGGGAGGGTTCCCTACGAGCAGTACTTC.

The chain recombines TRBV10-3 with TRBJ1-1, with D uncertain. Germline V CDR1 and CDR2: ENHRY, SYGVKD. The length of the CDR3 is 12 residues. V was cut by 6 bases and J by 4 bases, with 9 bases left in between. CDR3 in DNA: TGTGCCATCAGGGCAGCGGGCACTGAAGCTTTCTTT. This sequence encodes CAIRAAGTEAFF.

The rearrangement uses TRBV12-3 or TRBV12-4 and TRBJ2-5, with D tentatively TRBD2 (5 bases). The CDR3 spans 13 residues. V was pared by 0 bases and J by 5 bases, with 7 bases between. The CDR3 spells CASSLAGAETQYF. The DNA of the CDR3 is TGTGCCAGCAGTTTAGCGGGAGCTGAGACCCAGTACTTC.

This chain joins TRBV7-3 and TRBJ2-3, with 7 bases that match TRBD2. The germline V gene has CDR1 SGHTA and CDR2 FQGTGA. The CDR3 spans 16 residues. With V trimmed by 5 bases and J by 6 bases, 14 bases remained unmatched. CDR3 sequence reads: CASSQWAAGEGDTQYF. The CDR3 bases are TGTGCCAGCAGCCAGTGGGCGGCGGGAGAGGGGGATACGCAGTATTTT.

This chain joins TRBV18 and TRBJ1-4, with a weak D call TRBD1 (5 bases). There are 14 residues in the CDR3. Germline-derived CDR1 and CDR2 are KGHSH and LQKENI. Trimming took 3 bases from V and 8 from J, leaving 13 bases between them. CDR3: CASSPDPGGEKLFF. The CDR3 nucleotides read TGTGCCAGCTCACCCGATCCCGGGGGAGAAAAACTGTTTTTT. Full variable domain (rest looked up from reference TRBV18 and TRBJ1-4): NAGVMQNPRHLVRRRGQEARLRCSPMKGHSHVYWYRQLPEEGLKFMVYLQKENIIDESGMPKERFSAEFPKEGPSILRIQQVVRGDSAAYFCASSPDPGGEKLFFGSGTQLSVL.

The gene calls are TRBV7-2 and TRBJ2-7, with TRBD1 matching 9 bases. The CDR3 has 15 residues. Germline CDR1 is SGHTA and CDR2 is FQGNSA. After removal of 5 bases from V and 5 bases from J, the junction contained 10 bases not matched to a gene. This CDR3 reads CASSMPGQGSHEQYF. The CDR3 region has the DNA TGTGCCAGCAGCATGCCGGGACAGGGATCGCACGAGCAGTACTTC.

The V call is TRBV12-3 or TRBV12-4, the J call TRBJ1-1; 8 positions match TRBD1. This CDR3 region has 12 residues. Trimming cost V 8 bases and J 5 bases; bases outside gene matches: 4. In nucleotides, the CDR3 is TGTGCCAGCGGGACAGGCCAAACTGAAGCTTTCTTT. Its protein product is CASGTGQTEAFF.

The chain carries TRBV5-1 and TRBJ2-3; 7 bases match TRBD1. This CDR3 region has 15 residues. Germline V gene sequence: CDR1 SGHRS, CDR2 YFSETQ. The trim removed 3 bases at V and 0 bases at J, leaving 4 bases unmatched. The CDR3 protein is CASSSLTGSTDTQYF. Written as DNA, the CDR3 is TGCGCCAGCAGCTCCCTGACAGGGAGCACAGATACGCAGTATTTT.

V gene TRBV6-5 combines with J gene TRBJ2-1; 8 nucleotides align to TRBD2. The CDR3 runs to 15 residues. The trim removed 6 bases at V and 0 bases at J, leaving 4 bases unmatched. Germline-derived CDR1 and CDR2 are MNHEY and SVGAGI. Here the CDR3 DNA reads TGTGCCAGCAGGCTTAGCGGGAACTCCTACAATGAGCAGTTCTTC. It is translated as CASRLSGNSYNEQFF.

J is TRBJ1-4 and V is TRBV3-1 (or the pseudogene TRBV3-2); 9 nucleotides agree with TRBD1. J lost 1 base, V lost 4 bases, and 4 bases had no gene match. The germline gives CDR1 LGHDT, CDR2 YNNKEL (reference sequence). CDR3 length: 16 residues. CDR3 sequence (DNA): TGTGCCAGCAGCCGACAGGGGGTGGGAACTAATGAAAAACTGTTTTTT. Translation gives CASSRQGVGTNEKLFF.

The chain is built from TRBV5-1 and TRBJ2-1; D perhaps matches TRBD2 (6 bases). Germline V gene sequence: CDR1 SGHRS, CDR2 YFSETQ. V lost 0 bases to trimming and J lost 4 bases, with 11 bases between them. The CDR3 sequence is 15 residues long. The CDR3 DNA reads as TGCGCCAGCAGCTTGGCGGGGGAGCCTTACAATGAGCAGTTCTTC. This codes for CASSLAGEPYNEQFF. Together with reference TRBV5-1 and TRBJ2-1, the CDR3 gives the full variable domain: KAGVTQTPRYLIKTRGQQVTLSCSPISGHRSVSWYQQTPGQGLQFLFEYFSETQRNKGNFPGRFSGRQFSNSRSEMNVSTLELGDSALYLCASSLAGEPYNEQFFGPGTRLTVL.

This clone was seen a handful of times. The chain uses TRBV7-2 and TRBJ1-6; D not resolved. The germline V gene has CDR1 SGHTA and CDR2 FQGNSA. This CDR3 has 15 residues. Between the trimmed V and J ends, which lost 1 base and 6 bases, there was a span of 10 bases. The CDR3 DNA sequence: TGTGCCAGCAGCTTAGTATCCAGTGTTAATTCACCCCTCCACTTT. This encodes CASSLVSSVNSPLHF.

The chain combines TRBV4-3 with TRBJ1-4, with D unclear. V lost 0 bases to trimming and J lost 6 bases, with 14 bases between them. The length of the CDR3 is 16 residues. CDR1 and CDR2 (germline): LGHNA, YSLEER. As DNA, the CDR3 is TGCGCCAGCAGCCAAGATCGGGCCAGCGGAGATGAAAAACTGTTTTTT. It specifies CASSQDRASGDEKLFF.

The V and J genes are TRBV12-3 or TRBV12-4 and TRBJ2-5, with D tentatively TRBD2 (5 bases). The CDR3 is 13 amino acids. V was trimmed by 8 bases and J by 5 bases, leaving 15 bases between them. This chain's CDR3 is CASGLRAGETQYF. In nucleotides, the CDR3 is TGTGCCAGCGGATTGAGGGCCGGGGAGACCCAGTACTTC.

The CDR3 bases are TGTGCCAGCAGCACTGACAGGGTCGGGCAGCCCCAGCATTTT. Protein sequence: CASSTDRVGQPQHF. The chain couples TRBV7-2 to TRBJ1-5; 7 bases are a match to TRBD1. From germline, CDR1 is SGHTA and CDR2 FQGNSA. V lost 5 bases, J lost 7 bases, and 8 bases stayed unmatched. This CDR3 has 14 amino acids.

The genes are TRBV15 and TRBJ2-4, with TRBD1 matching over 8 bases. Trimming took 0 bases from V and 5 from J; bases not matched to a gene: 9. The CDR3 is made up of 17 amino acids. Germline assignment: CDR1 LNHNV and CDR2 YYDKDF (reference sequence). The CDR3 spells CATSRESPRGPENIQYF. CDR3 DNA: TGTGCCACCAGCAGAGAGAGCCCCAGGGGGCCCGAAAACATTCAGTACTTC.

Here the CDR3 DNA reads TGTGCCAGCAGCCGCCAGGGGTTTAATGAAAAACTGTTTTTT. Translation gives CASSRQGFNEKLFF. The rearrangement links TRBV5-8 to TRBJ1-4; D is perhaps TRBD1 (6 bases). CDR3 length: 14 amino acids. CDR1 and CDR2 from the germline V gene are SGHTS and YDEGEE. Deletions cut 4 bases from V and 4 bases from J, with 11 bases between.

The table lists this clone with a count of one. The rearrangement joins TRBV2 to TRBJ1-2, with D maybe TRBD1 (6 bases). Trimming pared 7 bases from V and 4 bases from J, leaving 16 bases between. The CDR3 is 14 amino acids. Looked up from germline, CDR1 is SNHLY and CDR2 is FYNNEI. CDR3 DNA: TGTGCCAGCACTGTACAGGGATATCTCTATGGCTACACCTTC. It specifies CASTVQGYLYGYTF.

The sample holds a few counts of this clone. Germline is not matched at one junction end, which may reflect a read error. The rearrangement links TRBV24-1 to TRBJ1-5; the D gene is possibly TRBD1 (6 bases). CDR1 is KGHDR, CDR2 SFDVKD, per germline. The CDR3 runs to 15 residues. The DNA for the CDR3 is TGTGCCACCAGTGATTTCCCGGACAGCAAGCAGCCCCAGCATTTT. Amino acids: CATSDFPDSKQPQHF.

The chain couples TRBV16 to TRBJ2-1; tentatively, D is TRBD2 (6 bases). In germline, CDR1 is KGHSY, CDR2 FQNENV. Trimming took off 1 base at V and 6 bases at J, with 10 bases between the two ends. The CDR3 spans 14 residues. For the CDR3, the DNA is TGTGCCAGCAGCCAATTCAGGAGGGGCAATGAGCAGTTCTTC. This encodes CASSQFRRGNEQFF.

J is TRBJ2-3 and V is TRBV9, with D possibly being TRBD1 (6 bases). V shed 0 bases and J shed 11 bases, with 10 bases lying between them. The CDR3 loop spans 12 amino acids. Germline values: CDR1 SGDLS, CDR2 YYNGEE. The CDR3 loop reads CASSVERGGQYF. The CDR3 DNA is TGTGCCAGCAGCGTAGAAAGAGGGGGGCAGTATTTT.

V gene TRBV15 combines with J gene TRBJ2-2; D gene uncertain. In germline, CDR1 is LNHNV, CDR2 YYDKDF (reference sequence). V was shortened by 0 bases and J by 3 bases, with 14 bases between the two germline ends. The CDR3 is 17 residues long. CDR3 nucleotides: TGTGCCACCAGCAGAGATAACTCCCACGCGGACACCGGGGAGCTGTTTTTT. This sequence encodes CATSRDNSHADTGELFF.

The chain carries TRBV11-3 and TRBJ1-5; 7 bases are a match to TRBD1. Germline-derived CDR1 and CDR2 are SGHNT and YENEEA. Trimming removed 1 base from V and 0 bases from J; junction bases left unmatched: 3. The CDR3 spans 16 residues. CDR3 protein: CASSLGTGLSNQPQHF. CDR3 bases: TGTGCCAGCAGCTTAGGGACAGGCCTTAGCAATCAGCCCCAGCATTTT.

V usage is TRBV4-1 and J usage is TRBJ2-5; TRBD1 matches at 8 bases. CDR3 length: 15 amino acids. Unmatched junction bases numbered 9, after V lost 4 bases and J lost 5 bases. CDR1 is MGHRA and CDR2 is YSYEKL in the germline V gene. CDR3 sequence reads: CASSLGQGLLETQYF. The CDR3 region has the DNA TGCGCCAGCAGCCTAGGACAGGGACTTCTGGAGACCCAGTACTTC.

The chain employs TRBV15 and TRBJ1-2, with 8 bases identical to TRBD1. Losses at the gene ends were 5 bases for V and 1 base for J; bases not matched to a gene: 3. The germline V gene encodes CDR1 LNHNV and CDR2 YYDKDF (reference sequence). The CDR3 covers 14 residues. CDR3 sequence reads: CATSGDRGNYGYTF. In nucleotides, the CDR3 is TGTGCCACCAGCGGCGACAGGGGTAACTATGGCTACACCTTC.

This chain links TRBV6-2 or TRBV6-3 with TRBJ2-3; tentative D call: TRBD1 (6 bases). CDR3 length: 13 amino acids. Germline-derived CDR1 and CDR2 are MNHEY and SVGEGT. V was cut by 7 bases and J by 11 bases, with 19 bases left in between. CDR3 residues: CASNPGAFFQQYF. The CDR3 DNA follows: TGTGCCAGCAACCCAGGGGCGTTTTTTCAGCAGTATTTT.

The J gene is TRBJ2-5, the V gene TRBV21-1; whether TRBD2, the table's D call, matches the DNA was not checked. TRBV21-1 is termed a pseudogene. This CDR3 is built from 17 residues. CDR3 sequence reads: CASSKVGGRHDQETQYF. CDR3 sequence (DNA): TGTGCCAGCAGCAAAGTAGGCGGCCGGCATGACCAAGAGACCCAGTACTTC.